Described below is a single T cell receptor beta chain sequence and its context. These data come from a study of shared clonotypes between healthy human individuals. This CDR3 is 14 amino acids long. Germline V lookup: CDR1 MNHNY, CDR2 SVGAGI (reference sequence). V was pared by 3 bases and J by 2 bases, with 11 bases between. Only CD45RO-negative cells positively selected for CCR7 counted as naive CD8 cells, so terminally differentiated effector memory CD45RA+ cells were excluded. Libraries were prepared by immunoSEQ multiplex PCR; TCRdb keeps only in-frame clonotypes and omits some of them. The table shows around 620,000 clones, with approximately 95% occurring only once.

The V call is TRBV6-6, the J call TRBJ2-7; a weak D match, TRBD1 (5 bases). The sample comprised naive CD8+ T cells sorted from blood. This TCR was sampled from a woman under 40 in good health. The CDR3 nucleotides read TGTGCCAGCAGTTATAAGACAGCCGCCTACGAGCAGTACTTC. Its protein is CASSYKTAAYEQYF.